These T cell receptor beta chains were read from a single sample in a study of cytomegalovirus exposure and HLA in healthy donors. The table came from immunoSEQ multiplex PCR; TCRdb's copy has only in-frame clones and leaves some out. The repertoire holds some 140,000 clones, with 60% to 80% as singletons. Sequenced material: PBMCs. The source of these receptors is a man aged 45 to 65 in good health and CMV-seronegative. Each CDR3 is given with its conserved first and last residue. D genes are given only for firm matches. Some rows have no size entry. The others give once, few or many, or a class for an expanded clone.

NA	TRBV9	TRBJ1-6	NA	CASSVGSVGLEISPLHF	TGTGCCAGCAGCGTAGGTTCCGTTGGGTTGGAGATCTCACCCCTCCACTTT
NA	TRBV7-2	TRBJ2-7	NA	CASSLGFATRSSYEQYF	TGTGCCAGCAGCTTAGGATTCGCGACACGAAGCTCCTACGAGCAGTACTTC
NA	TRBV29-1	TRBJ2-1	NA	CSVRLGPASYNEQFF	TGCAGCGTAAGACTGGGTCCGGCCTCCTACAATGAGCAGTTCTTC
NA	TRBV2	TRBJ1-5	NA	CASSVTDSRSQPQHF	TGTGCCAGCAGCGTAACGGACAGTCGGAGTCAGCCCCAGCATTTT
NA	TRBV7-9	TRBJ2-1	NA	CASSPRGRVEQFF	TGTGCCAGCAGCCCGAGAGGCAGGGTTGAGCAGTTCTTC
TRBD1	TRBV28	TRBJ1-5	NA	CASTSWDRGTSNQPQHF	TGTGCCAGCACCTCCTGGGACAGGGGGACAAGCAATCAGCCCCAGCATTTT
NA	TRBV11-2	TRBJ1-5	few	CASSLDSGQPQHF	TGTGCCAGCAGCTTAGATTCCGGTCAGCCCCAGCATTTT
NA	TRBV2	TRBJ1-6	NA	CACTDRRNNSPLHF	TGTGCCTGCACAGACAGGAGGAATAATTCACCCCTCCACTTT
TRBD2	TRBV5-1	TRBJ2-1	once	CASSLASGRFGEQFF	TGCGCCAGCAGCTTGGCTAGCGGGAGGTTCGGTGAGCAGTTCTTC
NA	TRBV2	TRBJ1-1	few	CASRRNGVEAFF	TGTGCCAGCAGGAGGAACGGGGTTGAAGCTTTCTTT
NA	TRBV10-3	TRBJ2-7	NA	CAISDRQVSSYEQYF	TGTGCCATCAGTGATAGACAGGTGAGCTCCTACGAGCAGTACTTC
NA	TRBV7-3	TRBJ2-1	few	CASSSYSGEQFF	TGTGCCAGCAGCTCTTACTCCGGGGAGCAGTTCTTC
TRBD1	TRBV7-2	TRBJ2-7	few	CASSWGQEEQYF	TGTGCCAGCAGCTGGGGACAGGAAGAGCAGTACTTC
NA	TRBV5-1	TRBJ2-4	NA	CASSLGGGGKNIQYF	TGCGCCAGCAGCTTGGGGGGAGGGGGCAAAAACATTCAGTACTTC
NA	TRBV7-2	TRBJ2-7	NA	CASSSQSSGTYEQYF	TGTGCCAGCAGCTCACAATCCTCGGGTACCTACGAGCAGTACTTC
NA	TRBV28	TRBJ2-3	NA	CAGQAGTTDTQYF	TGTGCCGGCCAGGCGGGGACCACAGATACGCAGTATTTT
NA	TRBV6-6	TRBJ2-6	NA	CASSYSGSSGANVLTF	TGTGCCAGCAGTTACTCGGGCAGCTCTGGGGCCAACGTCCTGACTTTC
TRBD1	TRBV6-5	TRBJ1-5	NA	CASSSDRGSNQPQHF	TGTGCCAGCAGTTCGGACAGGGGAAGCAATCAGCCCCAGCATTTT
TRBD2	TRBV30	TRBJ2-1	NA	CAWRNLAGGEQFF	TGTGCCTGGAGAAATCTAGCGGGAGGTGAGCAGTTCTTC
TRBD1	TRBV19	TRBJ1-5	NA	CASKVMRDRNQPQHF	TGTGCCAGTAAGGTAATGCGGGACAGAAATCAGCCCCAGCATTTT
TRBD2	TRBV18	TRBJ2-2	NA	CASSPQTGGTSGFTNTGELFF	TGTGCCAGCTCACCCCAGACAGGGGGGACTAGCGGCTTTACGAACACCGGGGAGCTGTTTTTT
NA	TRBV29-1	TRBJ2-1	NA	CSVQGSSYNEQFF	TGCAGCGTTCAGGGGAGCTCCTACAATGAGCAGTTCTTC
TRBD2	TRBV2	TRBJ2-5	NA	CASAAGGTQETQYF	TGTGCCAGCGCAGCGGGAGGGACACAAGAGACCCAGTACTTC
NA	TRBV2	TRBJ1-4	NA	CASSWTNSENEKLFF	TGTGCCAGCAGTTGGACAAACTCCGAGAATGAAAAACTGTTTTTT
TRBD1	TRBV6-5	TRBJ1-3	NA	CATRQGGGNTIYF	TGTGCCACAAGACAGGGAGGAGGGAACACCATATATTTT
TRBD2	TRBV11-2	TRBJ2-1	NA	CASSLGGLADNEQFF	TGTGCCAGCAGCTTAGGGGGACTAGCGGACAATGAGCAGTTCTTC
NA	TRBV28	TRBJ2-7	NA	CASSLLARDLLAYEQYF	TGTGCCAGCAGTTTATTAGCGAGAGACCTCCTGGCCTACGAGCAGTACTTC
NA	TRBV10-3	TRBJ2-3	NA	CAIKDYGEGADTQYF	TGTGCCATCAAGGACTATGGAGAGGGTGCAGATACGCAGTATTTT
TRBD2	TRBV4-1	TRBJ2-7	few	CASSQGLAGGPRFYEQYF	TGCGCCAGCAGCCAAGGACTAGCGGGAGGGCCCAGGTTCTACGAGCAGTACTTC
TRBD2	TRBV11-1	TRBJ2-2	NA	CASSSTSASNTGELFF	TGTGCCAGCAGCTCCACTAGCGCCTCGAACACCGGGGAGCTGTTTTTT
TRBD2	TRBV5-1	TRBJ2-1	NA	CASSLGTSGPYNEQFF	TGCGCCAGCAGCTTGGGGACTAGCGGGCCCTACAATGAGCAGTTCTTC
TRBD1	TRBV7-9	TRBJ2-3	NA	CASSLGFSGGAQYF	TGTGCCAGCAGCTTAGGATTTTCAGGGGGCGCGCAGTATTTT
NA	TRBV2	TRBJ2-3	few	CASSPLSDTQYF	TGTGCCAGCAGTCCCCTTTCAGATACGCAGTATTTT
TRBD2	TRBV9	TRBJ2-2	NA	CASSEMTSGNTGELFF	TGTGCCAGCAGCGAAATGACTAGCGGTAACACCGGGGAGCTGTTTTTT
NA	TRBV19	TRBJ2-1	few	CASSTQGDSSPQWQFF	TGTGCCAGTAGCACCCAAGGCGACAGTTCCCCTCAGTGGCAGTTCTTC
NA	TRBV7-8	TRBJ2-5	few	CASSLVAGDYQETQYF	TGTGCCAGCAGCTTAGTCGCCGGAGACTACCAAGAGACCCAGTACTTC
TRBD1	TRBV6-1	TRBJ1-2	NA	CASSLRQGMGYTF	TGTGCCAGCAGTCTGAGACAGGGGATGGGCTACACCTTC
NA	TRBV9	TRBJ2-3	NA	CASSVVLYGDTQYF	TGTGCCAGCAGCGTGGTTCTTTACGGAGATACGCAGTATTTT
TRBD2	TRBV7-2	TRBJ2-3	NA	CASSPRLAGVLGTQYF	TGTGCCAGCAGCCCTCGACTAGCGGGAGTTTTAGGTACGCAGTATTTT
NA	TRBV28	TRBJ1-4	NA	CASSGATGIPNEKLFF	TGTGCCAGCAGTGGGGCTACAGGGATCCCTAATGAAAAACTGTTTTTT
NA	TRBV7-9	TRBJ2-1	NA	CASSLTLEPNEQFF	TGTGCCAGCAGCTTAACCCTAGAACCCAATGAGCAGTTCTTC
NA	TRBV30	TRBJ2-2	NA	CAWSAVYGELFF	TGTGCCTGGAGTGCTGTTTACGGGGAGCTGTTTTTT
NA	TRBV9	TRBJ1-4	NA	CASSERFAGGNEKLFF	TGTGCCAGCAGCGAGCGGTTTGCGGGAGGGAATGAAAAACTGTTTTTT
TRBD2	TRBV7-9	TRBJ2-1	NA	CASSQGLAGGEQFF	TGTGCCAGCAGCCAAGGACTAGCGGGAGGTGAGCAGTTCTTC
NA	TRBV6-1	TRBJ2-1	NA	CASSEGNSRYNEQFF	TGTGCCAGCAGTGAAGGTAATAGCCGGTACAATGAGCAGTTCTTC
TRBD1	TRBV28	TRBJ1-5	NA	CASSLTGPDQPQHF	TGTGCCAGCAGTTTGACAGGGCCCGATCAGCCCCAGCATTTT
TRBD1	TRBV2	TRBJ2-7	NA	CASSGTDSSYEQYF	TGTGCCAGCAGCGGGACAGATAGCTCCTACGAGCAGTACTTC
NA	TRBV13	TRBJ1-2	once	CASSLAGDYGYTF	TGTGCCAGCAGCTTAGCGGGGGACTATGGCTACACCTTC
NA	TRBV6-6	TRBJ1-2	NA	CASSYSGRAGYTF	TGTGCCAGCAGTTACTCGGGCAGGGCCGGCTACACCTTC
TRBD2	TRBV6-5	TRBJ2-1	NA	CASSFQGLENEQFF	TGTGCCAGCAGTTTCCAGGGACTAGAGAATGAGCAGTTCTTC
NA	TRBV11-2	TRBJ1-3	NA	CASSLSGRGNTIYF	TGTGCCAGCAGCTTGTCTGGCCGCGGAAACACCATATATTTT
TRBD1	TRBV2	TRBJ2-2	NA	CASSSGGFNTGELFF	TGTGCCAGCAGTTCAGGGGGTTTCAACACCGGGGAGCTGTTTTTT
NA	TRBV4-3	TRBJ2-3	NA	CASSPEGGGADTQYF	TGCGCCAGCAGCCCCGAGGGGGGGGGAGCAGATACGCAGTATTTT
TRBD1	TRBV6-5	TRBJ2-7	NA	CASSYKQGSSEQYF	TGTGCCAGCAGCTATAAACAGGGGAGTTCCGAGCAGTACTTC
NA	TRBV2	TRBJ2-1	NA	CASSAGQWSEQFF	TGTGCCAGCAGCGCCGGCCAGTGGAGTGAGCAGTTCTTC
NA	TRBV9	TRBJ2-1	NA	CASSAPPAGPRHEQFF	TGTGCCAGCAGCGCCCCCCCCGCGGGGCCGAGGCATGAGCAGTTCTTC
TRBD2	TRBV5-1	TRBJ2-3	once	CASSGVSGSVDTQYF	TGCGCCAGCAGCGGTGTTAGCGGGAGCGTAGATACGCAGTATTTT
TRBD2	TRBV28	TRBJ2-6	NA	CASSPPDRPSGHVSGANVLTF	TGTGCCAGCAGCCCCCCGGACAGACCTAGCGGGCACGTCTCTGGGGCCAACGTCCTGACTTTC
NA	TRBV6-5	TRBJ2-2	NA	CASSYREEIGELFF	TGTGCCAGCAGTTACAGGGAGGAAATCGGGGAGCTGTTTTTT